This T cell receptor (beta chain) originates from a study of blood T cell repertoires in COVID-19. Study in general: The cDNA or gDNA used as material had been derived from T cells, B-cell-depleted T cells, or PBMCs.

Authors' data handling: Estimated nucleated cell counts came from reference gene primer amplification. Sequenced by immunoSEQ multiplex PCR; TCRdb stores in-frame clones only, minus some. V and J calls and clone size are as listed in that table; D and trimming were resolved from the DNA. The sample lists about 130,000 clones; 60% to 80% were seen once. The CDR3 is made up of 13 amino acids. Deletions cut 4 bases from V and 0 bases from J, with 7 bases between. Germline lookup yields CDR1 KGHSH and CDR2 LQKENI. The source material was peripheral blood. The chain joins TRBV18 to TRBJ2-7, with TRBD1 as a possible D gene (5 bases). The sequence came from a woman in her 70s with acute or convalescent COVID-19. CDR3 protein: CASSLDSSYEQYF. The CDR3 DNA is TGTGCCAGCTCACTAGACAGCTCCTACGAGCAGTACTTC.